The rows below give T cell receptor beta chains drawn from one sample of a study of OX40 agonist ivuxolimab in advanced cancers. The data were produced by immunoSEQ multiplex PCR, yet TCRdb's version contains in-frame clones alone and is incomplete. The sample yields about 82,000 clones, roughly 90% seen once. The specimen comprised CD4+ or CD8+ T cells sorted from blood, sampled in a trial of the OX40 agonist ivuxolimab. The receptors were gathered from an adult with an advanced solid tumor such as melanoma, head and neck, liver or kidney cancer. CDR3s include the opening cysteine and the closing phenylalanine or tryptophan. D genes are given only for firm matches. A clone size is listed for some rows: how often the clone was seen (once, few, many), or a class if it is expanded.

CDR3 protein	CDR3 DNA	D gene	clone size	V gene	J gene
CASSPSGGDYGYTF	TGTGCCAGCTCACCGTCCGGGGGGGACTATGGCTACACCTTC	.	.	TRBV18	TRBJ1-2
CASSQLGVFTEAFF	TGTGCCAGCAGCCAGTTAGGGGTTTTCACTGAAGCTTTCTTT	.	.	TRBV7-8	TRBJ1-1
CSVEKGIWEQFF	TGCAGCGTTGAAAAGGGGATATGGGAGCAGTTCTTC	.	.	TRBV29-1	TRBJ2-1
CASSPPSGVSYNEQFF	TGTGCCAGCTCACCACCCTCAGGTGTCTCCTACAATGAGCAGTTCTTC	.	.	TRBV18	TRBJ2-1
CASSPPSRPPSEAFF	TGTGCCAGTAGCCCTCCCTCGCGACCCCCATCCGAAGCTTTCTTT	.	.	TRBV19	TRBJ1-1
CASSVGWDRRRSGNTIYF	TGTGCCAGCAGCGTTGGGTGGGACAGGCGCCGCTCTGGAAACACCATATATTTT	TRBD1	.	TRBV9	TRBJ1-3
CASSLLRATEAFF	TGCGCCAGCAGCTTGTTGAGGGCCACTGAAGCTTTCTTT	.	.	TRBV5-1	TRBJ1-1
CASSVGYETQYF	TGTGCCAGCAGCGTAGGTTATGAGACCCAGTACTTC	.	.	TRBV9	TRBJ2-5
CASSLDRAYEQYF	TGTGCCAGCAGCCTGGACAGGGCCTACGAGCAGTACTTC	TRBD1	few	TRBV7-3	TRBJ2-7
CAWSVLAGEQYF	TGTGCCTGGAGTGTGCTAGCGGGCGAGCAGTACTTC	TRBD2	.	TRBV30	TRBJ2-7
CASSPRGDRVLEQYF	TGTGCCAGCAGCCCCCGAGGGGACAGGGTTTTGGAGCAGTACTTC	TRBD1	.	TRBV7-6	TRBJ2-7
CASSLVTAGASDTQYF	TGTGCCAGCAGCTTAGTAACAGCGGGAGCCTCAGATACGCAGTATTTT	TRBD2	.	TRBV11-2	TRBJ2-3
CASSYERNTEAFF	TGTGCCAGCAGTTATGAACGGAACACTGAAGCTTTCTTT	.	.	TRBV6-6	TRBJ1-1
CASSLPGLAGGTDTQYF	TGTGCCAGCAGCCTGCCGGGACTAGCGGGGGGCACAGATACGCAGTATTTT	TRBD2	.	TRBV5-4	TRBJ2-3
CASSPRAPNQPQHF	TGTGCCAGCAGTCCCCGGGCCCCCAATCAGCCCCAGCATTTT	.	.	TRBV27	TRBJ1-5